Below are 5 T cell receptor beta chains sequenced from a single sample in a study of CD8 T cells in Susac syndrome. Reverse transcription of roughly 0.45 to 1 ug RNA used random hexamers. In TCRdb, the immunoSEQ multiplex PCR reads were re-called with MiXCR into one record per CDR3 protein. The sample yields 180,000 or so distinct CDR3 sequences, around 95% seen once. Sequenced input: CD4+ T cells from PBMCs. The receptor set was obtained from a human donor with multiple sclerosis.

This chain uses TRBV15 with TRBJ2-1; maybe TRBD2 (5 bases). The germline V gene has CDR1 LNHNV and CDR2 YYDKDF (reference sequence). V was pared by 0 bases and J by 12 bases, with 9 bases between. There are 12 residues in the CDR3. CDR3 bases: TGTGCCACCAGCAGAGACGGGATTGCGCAGTTCTTC. Protein sequence: CATSRDGIAQFF.

The V gene is TRBV20-1, the J gene TRBJ2-5; possibly TRBD1 for D (6 bases). The V gene's germline CDR1 is DFQATT and CDR2 SNEGSKA (reference sequence). This CDR3 has 15 residues. Trimming took off 2 bases at V and 5 bases at J, with 18 bases between the two ends. The CDR3 coding sequence is TGCAGTGCTAGATCCCTAGGACAGTCTTGGGAGACCCAGTACTTC. Translation: CSARSLGQSWETQYF.

This chain uses TRBV29-1 with TRBJ2-1; D not certain. Germline V lookup: CDR1 SQVTM, CDR2 ANQGSEA. Trimming took 6 bases from V and 4 from J, leaving 13 bases between them. This CDR3 has 13 amino acids. CDR3 residues: CSVSSQIYNEQFF. CDR3 in DNA: TGCAGCGTAAGTTCCCAGATATACAATGAGCAGTTCTTC.

The rearrangement uses TRBV6-2 or TRBV6-3 and TRBJ1-2, with a possible D match to TRBD1 (5 bases). V dropped 1 base and J dropped 2 bases, with 8 bases sitting between them. Germline CDR1 is MNHEY and CDR2 is SVGEGT. The length of the CDR3 is 14 residues. The CDR3 region has the DNA TGTGCCAGCAGTTACTTCGGGGGGAACTATGGCTACACCTTC. Amino acids: CASSYFGGNYGYTF.

CDR3 in amino acids: CSARMRGYGYTF. The CDR3 nucleotides read TGCAGTGCCAGGATGAGAGGCTATGGCTACACCTTC. V is TRBV20-1 and J is TRBJ1-2; D gene uncertain. This CDR3 is built from 12 residues. Germline assignment: CDR1 DFQATT and CDR2 SNEGSKA (reference sequence). Deletions cut 6 bases from V and 4 bases from J, with 12 bases between.